Shown below are 10 T cell receptor beta chains from a single sample sequenced in a study of blood T cells in healthy people across ages. A J-beta primer mix and a sample-barcoded 5' primer were used in a second PCR of about 6 to 12 cycles. A single record per CDR3 protein comes from TCRdb applying MiXCR to the 5' RACE reads. This table holds 780,000 or so distinct CDR3 sequences, roughly 53% found once. Sequencing input: blood. The receptors come from a man aged 80 or over in good health.

This sequence joins TRBV20-1 and TRBJ2-7; 7 positions agree with TRBD1. Losses at the gene ends were 5 bases for V and 2 bases for J; bases not matched to a gene: 6. CDR1 and CDR2 (germline): DFQATT, SNEGSKA (reference sequence). There are 13 residues in the CDR3. CDR3 nucleotide sequence: TGCAGTGCTCCCTCGGACAGGACCTACGAGCAGTACTTC. This sequence encodes CSAPSDRTYEQYF.

The chain couples TRBV2 to TRBJ2-5; TRBD2 matches at 8 bases. The germline CDR1 and CDR2 sequences are SNHLY and FYNNEI. The CDR3 is made up of 13 amino acids. V lost 7 bases and J lost 7; bases outside the gene matches: 8. CDR3 sequence reads: CASTGGGEGTQYF. CDR3 in DNA: TGTGCCAGCACCGGGGGGGGCGAAGGGACCCAGTACTTC.

The V call is TRBV5-1, the J call TRBJ2-7; a possible D gene is TRBD2 (5 bases). The CDR3 spans 17 residues. Germline V gene data show CDR1 as SGHRS and CDR2 as YFSETQ. V lost 0 bases to trimming and J lost 0 bases, with 16 bases between them. CDR3 DNA sequence: TGCGCCAGCAGCTTGGCCGATCGGCCGGGGAGCTCCTACGAGCAGTACTTC. It translates to CASSLADRPGSSYEQYF.

On this clonotype: A read error may explain this, as a much larger clone is one base away. This chain joins TRBV9 and TRBJ1-5; D is unresolved. CDR1 is SGDLS, CDR2 YYNGEE, per germline. This CDR3 is 15 amino acids long. CDR3 in amino acids: CASSVDWGYNQPRHF. CDR3 bases: TGTGCCAGCAGCGTAGATTGGGGATACAATCAGCCCCGGCATTTT.

This clonotype was seen more than once but under ten times. CDR3 sequence reads: CSAADQETQYF. CDR3 coding DNA: TGCAGTGCCGCGGACCAAGAGACCCAGTACTTC. The chain carries TRBV20-1 and TRBJ2-5; D unresolved. The CDR3 runs 11 residues. Germline V lookup: CDR1 DFQATT, CDR2 SNEGSKA (reference sequence). V lost 6 bases and J lost 0, with 5 bases in between.

In its sample, this clonotype was seen a few times. V and J are TRBV6-1 and TRBJ2-4; 9 bases align to TRBD1. The V segment lost 3 bases and the J segment 14 bases; nucleotides outside the gene matches: 8. CDR1 is MNHNS and CDR2 is SASEGT in the germline V gene. The CDR3 covers 13 residues. CDR3 region: CASSDLDRGSEYF. The CDR3 DNA follows: TGTGCCAGCAGTGACCTGGACAGGGGATCAGAGTACTTC.

The chain's CDR3 is CASRTSGTEAETQYF. As DNA, the CDR3 is TGTGCCAGCAGAACCTCCGGGACGGAGGCGGAGACCCAGTACTTC. The V and J genes are TRBV27 and TRBJ2-5; the D call may be TRBD1 or TRBD2 (5 bases each). V lost 6 bases, J lost 5 bases, and 19 bases lay in between. CDR3 length: 15 residues. Germline CDR1 and CDR2: MNHEY and SMNVEV (reference sequence).

V and J are TRBV20-1 and TRBJ2-1; 12 nucleotides line up with TRBD2. CDR1 and CDR2 (germline): DFQATT, SNEGSKA (reference sequence). CDR3 size: 17 residues. The junction had 11 bases not matched to a gene; V was cut back by 3 bases and J by 5 bases. The CDR3: CSASDPGLAGPHNEQFF. Here the CDR3 DNA reads TGCAGTGCTAGCGATCCGGGACTAGCGGGTCCCCACAATGAGCAGTTCTTC.

This chain links TRBV7-6 with TRBJ1-5; weak D call: TRBD1 (6 bases). This CDR3 has 17 residues. From germline, CDR1 is SGHVS and CDR2 FNYEAQ. V was pared by 6 bases and J by 2 bases, with 20 bases between. Here the CDR3 DNA reads TGTGCCAGCAGTCACGGGGCGGGGGGCGCGGGCAATCAGCCCCAGCATTTT. As protein: CASSHGAGGAGNQPQHF.

The CDR3 DNA reads TGTGCCAGCAGTCTCGGGGACAGTGCCGGGTACATTCAGTACTTC. Its translation is CASSLGDSAGYIQYF. The J gene is TRBJ2-4, the V gene TRBV28, with 7 nucleotides matching TRBD1. Looked up from germline, CDR1 is MDHEN and CDR2 is SYDVKM. The ends lost 5 bases at V and 8 bases at J; junction bases unmatched: 12. This CDR3 contains 15 residues.